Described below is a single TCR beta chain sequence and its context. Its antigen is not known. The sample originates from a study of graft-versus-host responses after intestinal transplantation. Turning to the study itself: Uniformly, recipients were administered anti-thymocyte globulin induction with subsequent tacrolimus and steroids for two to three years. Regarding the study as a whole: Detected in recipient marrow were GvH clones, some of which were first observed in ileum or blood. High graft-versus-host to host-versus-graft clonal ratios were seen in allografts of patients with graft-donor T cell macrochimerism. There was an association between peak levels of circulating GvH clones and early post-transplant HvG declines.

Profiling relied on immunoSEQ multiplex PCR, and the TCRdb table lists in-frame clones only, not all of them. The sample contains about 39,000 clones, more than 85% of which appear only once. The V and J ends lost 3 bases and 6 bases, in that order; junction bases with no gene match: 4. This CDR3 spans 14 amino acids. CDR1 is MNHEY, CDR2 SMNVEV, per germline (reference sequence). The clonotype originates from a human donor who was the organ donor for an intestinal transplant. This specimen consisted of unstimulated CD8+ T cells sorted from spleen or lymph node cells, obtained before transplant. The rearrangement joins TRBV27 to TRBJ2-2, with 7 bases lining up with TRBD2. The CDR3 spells CASSFGGVAGELFF. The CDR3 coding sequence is TGTGCCAGCAGTTTTGGGGGGGTGGCCGGGGAGCTGTTTTTT.